A selection of T cell receptor beta chains follows, all from one sample in a study of T cell responses to AZD1222 COVID-19 vaccine. Clones were sequenced by immunoSEQ multiplex PCR, and TCRdb holds only the in-frame ones, with some missing. The table lists about 84,000 clones, 75% to 90% of them singletons, with 8.5% to 12% in the top ten. Here the sequenced sample was peripheral blood, taken 28 days after the second AZD1222 dose. The receptors come from an adult who received the AZD1222 COVID-19 vaccine. Both conserved end residues are part of each CDR3. D genes are given only for firm matches. Part of the rows lack a size; the others show once, few, many or a class for expanded clones.

>-|TRBV9|-|TRBJ2-7
TGTGCCAGCAGCGCGGGCCCCAGGGAGTACGAGCAGTACTTC
CASSAGPREYEQYF
>-|TRBV7-2|-|TRBJ1-4
TGTGCCAGCAGCTTAGTCCTAGGAGCTAATGAAAAACTGTTTTTT
CASSLVLGANEKLFF
>-|TRBV3-1/TRBV3-2|-|TRBJ1-3
TGTGCCAGCAGCCAAGATTCGAGTCCTGGAAACACCATATATTTT
CASSQDSSPGNTIYF
>-|TRBV21-1|-|TRBJ2-5
-
CASIPSSWGLGAGRGETQYF
>-|TRBV19|-|TRBJ1-1
TGTGCCAGTAGTATAGCGGAATACACTGAAGCTTTCTTT
CASSIAEYTEAFF
>TRBD1|TRBV19|once|TRBJ1-5
TGTGCCAGTAGTATAGATCTCTATGACAGGGAAGGGAATCAGCCCCAGCATTTT
CASSIDLYDREGNQPQHF
>TRBD1|TRBV6-5|-|TRBJ1-2
TGTGCCAGCCGAGTAGTGTACAGGGGGCTCGATGGCTACACCTTC
CASRVVYRGLDGYTF
>-|TRBV24-1|few|TRBJ1-1
TGTGCCACCAGTGATGGGGGGTCGGCCACTGAAGCTTTCTTT
CATSDGGSATEAFF
>TRBD1|TRBV10-3|-|TRBJ2-7
TGTGCCATAGGGGGCAGCCGCGCAAACAGAAACTACGAGCAGTACTTC
CAIGGSRANRNYEQYF
>-|TRBV6-5|-|TRBJ2-2
TGTGCCAGCAGTTATGGGAGTTTCGCGAACACCGGGGAGCTGTTTTTT
CASSYGSFANTGELFF
>-|TRBV10-2|-|TRBJ2-3
TGCGCCAGCAGTGAGGGGACCCTTTACACAGATACGCAGTATTTT
CASSEGTLYTDTQYF
>-|TRBV5-1|-|TRBJ1-4
TGCGCCAGCAGCTTGGAGGGGGGATATGAAAAACTGTTTTTT
CASSLEGGYEKLFF
>TRBD1|TRBV7-9|-|TRBJ1-2
TGTGCCAGCAGCTTAGGTATGGGACAGCCCTATGGCTACACCTTC
CASSLGMGQPYGYTF
>-|TRBV5-1|-|TRBJ2-2
TGCGCCAGCAGCTTGGTCGGACGCCCCCCCTACAGGGAGCTGTTTTTT
CASSLVGRPPYRELFF
>-|TRBV7-2|-|TRBJ2-2
TGTGCCAGCAGCTACCGGCGGGATACCGGGGAGCTGTTTTTT
CASSYRRDTGELFF
>-|TRBV2|-|TRBJ1-2
TGTGCCAGCAGTGACGGACAAGGCATATATGGCTACACCTTC
CASSDGQGIYGYTF
>-|TRBV7-2|-|TRBJ1-1
TGTGCCAGCGATACACAGGGTCTTGAAGCTTTCTTT
CASDTQGLEAFF
>-|TRBV19|once|TRBJ1-1
TGTGCCAGTAGTATGGCCGGTGGGGCCACTGAAGCTTTCTTT
CASSMAGGATEAFF
>-|TRBV10-3|-|TRBJ1-1
TGTGCCATCAGTGAGTATGCGGCGAACACTGAAGCTTTCTTT
CAISEYAANTEAFF
>-|TRBV24-1|few|TRBJ2-3
TGTGCCACCAGTGATTTCGACAGTTCTCATACGCAGTATTTT
CATSDFDSSHTQYF